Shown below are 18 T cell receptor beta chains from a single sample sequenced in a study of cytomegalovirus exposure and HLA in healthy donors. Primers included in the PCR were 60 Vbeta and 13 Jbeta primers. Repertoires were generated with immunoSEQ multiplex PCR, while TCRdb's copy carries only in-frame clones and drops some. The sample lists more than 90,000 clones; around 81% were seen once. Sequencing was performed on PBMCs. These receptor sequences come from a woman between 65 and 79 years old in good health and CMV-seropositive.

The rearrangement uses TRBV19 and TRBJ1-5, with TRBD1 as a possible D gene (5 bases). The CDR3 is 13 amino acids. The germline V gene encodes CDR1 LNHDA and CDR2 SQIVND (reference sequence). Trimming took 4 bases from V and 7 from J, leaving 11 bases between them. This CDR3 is CASSSGGRQPQHF. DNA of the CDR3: TGTGCCAGTAGTAGCGGGGGAAGACAGCCCCAGCATTTT.

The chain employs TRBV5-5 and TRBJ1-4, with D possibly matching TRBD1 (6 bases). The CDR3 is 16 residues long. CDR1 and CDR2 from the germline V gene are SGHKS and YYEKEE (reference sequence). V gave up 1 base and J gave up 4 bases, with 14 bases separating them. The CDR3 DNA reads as TGTGCCAGCAGCTTGCTTTCAGGGGCCCATAATGAAAAACTGTTTTTT. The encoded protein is CASSLLSGAHNEKLFF. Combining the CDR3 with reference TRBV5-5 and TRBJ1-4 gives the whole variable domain DAGVTQSPTHLIKTRGQQVTLRCSPISGHKSVSWYQQVLGQGPQFIFQYYEKEERGRGNFPDRFSARQFPNYSSELNVNALLLGDSALYLCASSLLSGAHNEKLFFGSGTQLSVL.

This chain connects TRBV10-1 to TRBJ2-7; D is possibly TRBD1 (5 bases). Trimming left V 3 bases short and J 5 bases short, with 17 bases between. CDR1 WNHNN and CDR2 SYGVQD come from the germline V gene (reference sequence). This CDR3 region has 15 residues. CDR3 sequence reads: CASSDRGAPLNEQYF. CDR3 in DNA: TGCGCCAGCAGTGATAGGGGCGCCCCCCTAAACGAGCAGTACTTC.

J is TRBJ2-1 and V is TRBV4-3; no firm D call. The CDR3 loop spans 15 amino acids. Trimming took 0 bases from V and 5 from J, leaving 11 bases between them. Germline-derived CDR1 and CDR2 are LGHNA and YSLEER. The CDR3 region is CASSQDLVLHNEQFF. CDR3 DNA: TGCGCCAGCAGCCAAGATCTCGTCCTCCACAATGAGCAGTTCTTC.

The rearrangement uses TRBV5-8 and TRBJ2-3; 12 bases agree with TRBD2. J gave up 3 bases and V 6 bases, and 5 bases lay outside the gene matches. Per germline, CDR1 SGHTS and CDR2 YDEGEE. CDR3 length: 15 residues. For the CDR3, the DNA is TGTGCCAGCACCCCTAGCGGGAGGGCAACAGATACGCAGTATTTT. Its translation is CASTPSGRATDTQYF.

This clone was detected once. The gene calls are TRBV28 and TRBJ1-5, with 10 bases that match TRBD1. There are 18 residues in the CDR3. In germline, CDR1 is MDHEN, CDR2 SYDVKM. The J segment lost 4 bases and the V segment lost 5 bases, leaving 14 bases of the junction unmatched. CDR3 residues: CASSRFSGQGRLNQPQHF. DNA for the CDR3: TGTGCCAGCAGTCGGTTTTCGGGACAGGGGCGTCTAAATCAGCCCCAGCATTTT. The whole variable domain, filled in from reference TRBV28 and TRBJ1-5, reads DVKVTQSSRYLVKRTGEKVFLECVQDMDHENMFWYRQDPGLGLRLIYFSYDVKMKEKGDIPEGYSVSREKKERFSLILESASTNQTSMYLCASSRFSGQGRLNQPQHFGDGTRLSIL.

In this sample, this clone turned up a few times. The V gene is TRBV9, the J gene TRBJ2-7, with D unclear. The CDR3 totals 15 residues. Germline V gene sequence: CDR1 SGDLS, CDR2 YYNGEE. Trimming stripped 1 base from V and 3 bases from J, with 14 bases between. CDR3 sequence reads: CASSVSPVGGYEQYF. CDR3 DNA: TGTGCCAGCAGCGTATCTCCAGTCGGCGGCTACGAGCAGTACTTC.

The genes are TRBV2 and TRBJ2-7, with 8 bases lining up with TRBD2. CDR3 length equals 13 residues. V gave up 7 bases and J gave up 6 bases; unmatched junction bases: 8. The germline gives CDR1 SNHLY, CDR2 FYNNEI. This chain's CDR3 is CASTQTAGGEQYF. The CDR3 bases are TGTGCCAGCACTCAGACTGCGGGGGGCGAGCAGTACTTC.

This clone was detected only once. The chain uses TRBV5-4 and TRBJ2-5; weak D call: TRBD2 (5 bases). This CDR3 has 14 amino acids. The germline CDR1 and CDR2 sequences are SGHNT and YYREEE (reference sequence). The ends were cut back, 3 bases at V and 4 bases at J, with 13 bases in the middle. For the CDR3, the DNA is TGTGCCAGCAGCTCCGTGGAGGTCGGAGAGACCCAGTACTTC. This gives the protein CASSSVEVGETQYF.

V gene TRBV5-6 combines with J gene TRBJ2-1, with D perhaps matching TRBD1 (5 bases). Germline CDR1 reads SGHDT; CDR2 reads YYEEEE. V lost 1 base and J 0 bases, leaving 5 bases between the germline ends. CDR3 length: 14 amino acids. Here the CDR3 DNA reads TGTGCCAGCAGCTTGACAGGCTCCTACAATGAGCAGTTCTTC. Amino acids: CASSLTGSYNEQFF.

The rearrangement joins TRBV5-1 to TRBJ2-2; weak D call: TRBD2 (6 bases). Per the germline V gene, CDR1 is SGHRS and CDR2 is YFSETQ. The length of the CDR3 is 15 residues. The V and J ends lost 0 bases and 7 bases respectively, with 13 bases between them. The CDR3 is CASSLAGRDDGELFF. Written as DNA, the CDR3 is TGCGCCAGCAGCTTGGCCGGGCGGGACGACGGGGAGCTGTTTTTT.

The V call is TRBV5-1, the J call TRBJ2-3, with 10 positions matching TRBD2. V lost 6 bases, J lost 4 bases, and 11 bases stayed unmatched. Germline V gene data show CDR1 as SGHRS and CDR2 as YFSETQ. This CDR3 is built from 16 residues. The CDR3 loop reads CASTPSGTSAADTQYF. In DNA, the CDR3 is TGCGCCAGCACCCCATCCGGGACTAGCGCCGCAGATACGCAGTATTTT.

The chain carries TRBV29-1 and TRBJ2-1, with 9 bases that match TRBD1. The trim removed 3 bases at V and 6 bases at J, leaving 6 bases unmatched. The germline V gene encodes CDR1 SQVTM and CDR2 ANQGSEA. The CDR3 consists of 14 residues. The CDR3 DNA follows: TGCAGCGTTGACGACAGGGGGTTACCCAATGAGCAGTTCTTC. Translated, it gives CSVDDRGLPNEQFF.

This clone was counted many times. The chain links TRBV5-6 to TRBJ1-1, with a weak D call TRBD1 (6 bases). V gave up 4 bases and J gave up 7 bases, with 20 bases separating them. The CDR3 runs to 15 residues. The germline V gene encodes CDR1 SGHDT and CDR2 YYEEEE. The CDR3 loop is CASSRPRQGSGEAFF. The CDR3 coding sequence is TGTGCCAGCAGCCGCCCCCGGCAGGGGAGTGGTGAAGCTTTCTTT.

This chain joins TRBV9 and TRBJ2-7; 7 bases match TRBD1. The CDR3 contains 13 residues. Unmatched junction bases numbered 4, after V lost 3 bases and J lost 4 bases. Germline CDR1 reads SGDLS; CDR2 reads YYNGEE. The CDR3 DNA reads TGTGCCAGCAGCGCCGGGACAGAATACGAGCAGTACTTC. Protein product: CASSAGTEYEQYF. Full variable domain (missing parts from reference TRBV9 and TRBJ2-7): DSGVTQTPKHLITATGQRVTLRCSPRSGDLSVYWYQQSLDQGLQFLIQYYNGEERAKGNILERFSAQQFPDLHSELNLSSLELGDSALYFCASSAGTEYEQYFGPGTRLTVT.

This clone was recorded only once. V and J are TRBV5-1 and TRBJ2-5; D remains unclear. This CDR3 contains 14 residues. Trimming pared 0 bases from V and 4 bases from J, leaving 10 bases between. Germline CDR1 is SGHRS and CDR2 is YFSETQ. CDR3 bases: TGCGCCAGCAGCTTGGCCCGGGTCCCAGAGACCCAGTACTTC. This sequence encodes CASSLARVPETQYF.

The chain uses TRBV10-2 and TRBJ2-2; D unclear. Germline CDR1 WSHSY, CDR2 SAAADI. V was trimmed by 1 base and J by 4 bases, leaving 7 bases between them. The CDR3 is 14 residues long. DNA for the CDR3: TGCGCCAGCAGTGAGTTTTCAGGCACCGGGGAGCTGTTTTTT. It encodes CASSEFSGTGELFF.

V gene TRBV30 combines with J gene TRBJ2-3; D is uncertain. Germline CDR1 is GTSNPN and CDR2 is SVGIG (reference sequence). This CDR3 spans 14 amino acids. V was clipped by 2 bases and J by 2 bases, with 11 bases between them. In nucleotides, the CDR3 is TGTGCCTGGAGTCCAGGAACCTTCACAGATACGCAGTATTTT. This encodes CAWSPGTFTDTQYF.